The TCR beta chain under discussion was sequenced for a study of blood T cell repertoires in COVID-19. Overall study: The study drew acute and convalescent COVID-19 samples from the United States, Italy and Spain. T cells, B-cell-depleted T cells, or PBMCs supplied cDNA or gDNA.

Under the authors' procedure: Using reference gene primer amplification, nucleated cell counts were estimated. Data came from immunoSEQ multiplex PCR; TCRdb stores just in-frame clones and leaves some out. D and trimming were read from the DNA, whereas the V and J calls and clone size are those reported in that table. The data show about 220,000 clones, 60% to 85% seen once. Germline V CDR1 and CDR2: SGHDN, FVKESK. There are 18 residues in the CDR3. The trim removed 0 bases at V and 7 bases at J, leaving 14 bases unmatched. Material: peripheral blood. The J gene is TRBJ2-1, the V gene TRBV14, with 8 bases identical to TRBD2. The receptor was isolated from a woman aged 70-85 years with acute or convalescent COVID-19. In DNA, the CDR3 is TGTGCCAGCAGCCAAGATAGAAGCGGGGGTACCCCAGGGAATGAGCAGTTCTTC. Encoded protein: CASSQDRSGGTPGNEQFF.